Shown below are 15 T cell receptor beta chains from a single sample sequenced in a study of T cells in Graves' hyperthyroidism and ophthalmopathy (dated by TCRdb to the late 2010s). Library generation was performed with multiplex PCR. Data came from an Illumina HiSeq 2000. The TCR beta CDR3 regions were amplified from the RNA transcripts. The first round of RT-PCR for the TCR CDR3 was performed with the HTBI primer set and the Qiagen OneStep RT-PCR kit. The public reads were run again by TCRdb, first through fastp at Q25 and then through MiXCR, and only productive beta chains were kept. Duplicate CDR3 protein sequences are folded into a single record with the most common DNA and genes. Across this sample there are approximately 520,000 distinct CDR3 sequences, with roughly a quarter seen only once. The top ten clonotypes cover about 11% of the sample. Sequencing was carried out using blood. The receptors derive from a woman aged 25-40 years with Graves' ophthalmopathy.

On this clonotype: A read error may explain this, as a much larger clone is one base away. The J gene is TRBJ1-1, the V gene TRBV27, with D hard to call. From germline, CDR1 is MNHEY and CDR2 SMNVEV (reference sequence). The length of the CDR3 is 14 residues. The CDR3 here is CASALGLGNTEPFF. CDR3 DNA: TGTGCCAGCGCACTAGGATTAGGGAACACTGAACCTTTCTTT.

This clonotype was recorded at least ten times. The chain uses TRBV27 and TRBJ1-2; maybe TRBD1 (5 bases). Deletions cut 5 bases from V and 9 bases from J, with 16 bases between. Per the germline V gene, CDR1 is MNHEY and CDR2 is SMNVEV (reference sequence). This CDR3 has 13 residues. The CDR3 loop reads CASSGGTDSRYTF. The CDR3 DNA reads TGTGCCAGCAGTGGAGGGACTGATTCTCGCTACACCTTC.

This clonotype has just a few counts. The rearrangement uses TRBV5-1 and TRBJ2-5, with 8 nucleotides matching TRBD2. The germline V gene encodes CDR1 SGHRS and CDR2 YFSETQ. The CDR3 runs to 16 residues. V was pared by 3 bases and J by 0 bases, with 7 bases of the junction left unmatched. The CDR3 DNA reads TGCGCCAGCAGCTCGGGGGGGACTAGTGACCAAGAGACCCAGTACTTC. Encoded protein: CASSSGGTSDQETQYF.

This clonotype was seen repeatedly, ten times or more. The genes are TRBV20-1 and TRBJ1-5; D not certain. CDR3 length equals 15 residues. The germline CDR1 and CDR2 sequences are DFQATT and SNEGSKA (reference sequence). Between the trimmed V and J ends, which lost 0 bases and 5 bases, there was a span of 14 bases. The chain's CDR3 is CSARDQVGSHQPQHF. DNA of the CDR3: TGCAGTGCTAGAGATCAGGTCGGCAGCCATCAGCCCCAGCATTTT.

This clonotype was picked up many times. The CDR3 coding sequence is TGTGCCAGCAGTTTATTCCCGGGACAGGGTGACACTGAAGCTTTCTTT. This sequence encodes CASSLFPGQGDTEAFF. The chain couples TRBV28 to TRBJ1-1; 9 bases fit TRBD1. V lost 1 base to trimming and J lost 3 bases; unmatched junction nucleotides: 6. In germline, CDR1 is MDHEN, CDR2 SYDVKM. CDR3 length: 16 residues.

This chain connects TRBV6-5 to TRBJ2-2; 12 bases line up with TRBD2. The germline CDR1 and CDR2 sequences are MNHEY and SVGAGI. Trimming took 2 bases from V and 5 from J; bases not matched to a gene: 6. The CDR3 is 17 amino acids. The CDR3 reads CASSYLTSGRGTGELFF. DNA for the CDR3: TGTGCCAGCAGTTACCTGACTAGCGGGAGAGGGACCGGGGAGCTGTTTTTT.

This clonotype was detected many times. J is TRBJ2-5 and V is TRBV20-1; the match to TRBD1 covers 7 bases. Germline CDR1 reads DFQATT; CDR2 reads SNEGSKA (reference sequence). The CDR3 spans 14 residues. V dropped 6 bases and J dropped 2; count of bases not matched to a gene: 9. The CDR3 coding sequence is TGCAGTGCCAAGAGGGCGACAGGGCAAGAGACCCAGTACTTC. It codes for CSAKRATGQETQYF.

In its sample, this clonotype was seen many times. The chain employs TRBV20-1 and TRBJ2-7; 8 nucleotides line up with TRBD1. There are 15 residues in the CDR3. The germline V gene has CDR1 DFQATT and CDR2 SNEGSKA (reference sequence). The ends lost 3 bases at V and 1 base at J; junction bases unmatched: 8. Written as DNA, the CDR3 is TGCAGTGCTAGGGGACAGGATTTTTTTTCCTACGAGCAGTACTTC. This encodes CSARGQDFFSYEQYF.

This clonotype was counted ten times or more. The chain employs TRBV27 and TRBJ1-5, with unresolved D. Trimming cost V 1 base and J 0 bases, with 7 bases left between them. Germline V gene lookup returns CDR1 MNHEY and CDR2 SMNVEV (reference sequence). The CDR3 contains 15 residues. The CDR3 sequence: CASSLFARSNQPQHF. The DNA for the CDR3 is TGTGCCAGCAGTTTATTTGCCCGTAGCAATCAGCCCCAGCATTTT.

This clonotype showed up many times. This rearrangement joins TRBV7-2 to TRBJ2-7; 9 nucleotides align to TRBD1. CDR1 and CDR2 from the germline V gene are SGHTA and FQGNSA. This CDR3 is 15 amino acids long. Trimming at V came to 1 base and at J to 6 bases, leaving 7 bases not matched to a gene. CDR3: CASSLGRTGVSEQYF. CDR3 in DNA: TGTGCCAGCAGCTTAGGCCGGACAGGGGTAAGCGAGCAGTACTTC.

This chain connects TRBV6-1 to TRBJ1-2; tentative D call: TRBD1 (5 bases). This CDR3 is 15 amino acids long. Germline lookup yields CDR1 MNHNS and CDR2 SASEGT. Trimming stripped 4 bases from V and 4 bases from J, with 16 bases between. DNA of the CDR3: TGTGCCAGCAGTGCCCAACCGGGACCGCGCTATGGCTACACCTTC. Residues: CASSAQPGPRYGYTF.

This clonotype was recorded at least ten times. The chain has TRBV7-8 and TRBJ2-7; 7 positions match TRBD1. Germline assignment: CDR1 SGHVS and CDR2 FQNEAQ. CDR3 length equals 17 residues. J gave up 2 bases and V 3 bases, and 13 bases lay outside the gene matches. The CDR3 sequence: CASSLNPGTEIAYEQYF. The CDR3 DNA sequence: TGTGCCAGCAGCTTGAACCCCGGGACAGAGATTGCCTACGAGCAGTACTTC.

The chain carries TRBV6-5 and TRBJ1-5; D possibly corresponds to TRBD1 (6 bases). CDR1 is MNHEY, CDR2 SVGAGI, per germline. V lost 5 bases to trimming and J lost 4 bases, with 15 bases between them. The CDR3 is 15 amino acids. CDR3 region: CASSNLRGANQPQHF. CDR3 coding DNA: TGTGCCAGCAGTAACTTGAGGGGGGCGAATCAGCCCCAGCATTTT.

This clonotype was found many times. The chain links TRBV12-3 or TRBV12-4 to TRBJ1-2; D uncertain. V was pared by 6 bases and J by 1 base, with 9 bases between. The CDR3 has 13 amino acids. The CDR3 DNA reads TGTGCCAGCAGGCAGGAGGATAACTATGGCTACACCTTC. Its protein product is CASRQEDNYGYTF.

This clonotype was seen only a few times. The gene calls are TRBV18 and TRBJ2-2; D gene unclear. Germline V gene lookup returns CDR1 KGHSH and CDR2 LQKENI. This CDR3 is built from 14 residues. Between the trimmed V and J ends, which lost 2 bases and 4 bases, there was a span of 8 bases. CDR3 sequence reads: CASSPKMVTGELFF. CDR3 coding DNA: TGTGCCAGCTCACCAAAGATGGTCACCGGGGAGCTGTTTTTT.